This T cell receptor (beta chain) came from a study of T cell clonotyping in hematopoietic cell transplantation. Recipients were bled about 28 days pretransplant and at posttransplant days 30, 100, 180. The germline CDR1 and CDR2 sequences are GTSNPN and SVGIG (reference sequence). The CDR3 spans 14 residues. The V segment lost 4 bases and the J segment 6 bases; nucleotides outside the gene matches: 8. Measured with immunoSEQ multiplex PCR; TCRdb has only the in-frame clones, and not every one. The data show 4,500 to 6,500 clones, around four fifths seen once. Study-level results: At the given depth, recipient repertoires were over 95% de novo clonotypes.

On this clone: Its target is not known.

The genes are TRBV30 and TRBJ2-1; the match to TRBD2 covers 8 bases. The sequencing used PBMCs, collected 100 days after allogeneic stem cell transplant. This receptor was identified in a male patient aged 50 to 59 who had an allogeneic stem cell transplant from an unrelated donor, so the T cells may come from the graft donor. Some clones in this sample may be carry-over from other donors' samples. The CDR3 coding sequence is TGTGCCTGGAAGCGCGGGAGGCCCGGCAATGAGCAGTTCTTC. Amino acid sequence: CAWKRGRPGNEQFF.